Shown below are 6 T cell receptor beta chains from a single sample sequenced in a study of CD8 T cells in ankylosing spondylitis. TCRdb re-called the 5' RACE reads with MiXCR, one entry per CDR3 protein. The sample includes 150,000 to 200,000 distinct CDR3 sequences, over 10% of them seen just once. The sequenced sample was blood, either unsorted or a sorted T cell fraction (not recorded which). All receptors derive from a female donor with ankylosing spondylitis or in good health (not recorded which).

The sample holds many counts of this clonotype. CDR3 nucleotides: TGCAGTGCTAGAAAGGGAGTGGTGGAGGAGCAGTTCTTC. Protein sequence: CSARKGVVEEQFF. V gene TRBV20-1 combines with J gene TRBJ2-1, with D perhaps TRBD2 (5 bases). The CDR3 sequence is 13 residues long. CDR1 is DFQATT and CDR2 is SNEGSKA in the germline V gene (reference sequence). The V gene lost 2 bases and the J gene lost 10 bases, with 15 bases spanning the gap.

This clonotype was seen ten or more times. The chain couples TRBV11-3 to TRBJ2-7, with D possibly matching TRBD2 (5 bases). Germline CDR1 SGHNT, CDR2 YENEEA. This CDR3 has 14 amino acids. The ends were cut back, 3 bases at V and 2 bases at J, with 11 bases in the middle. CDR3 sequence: CASSLGSGAYEQYF. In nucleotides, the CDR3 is TGTGCCAGCAGCTTGGGAAGCGGAGCCTACGAGCAGTACTTC.

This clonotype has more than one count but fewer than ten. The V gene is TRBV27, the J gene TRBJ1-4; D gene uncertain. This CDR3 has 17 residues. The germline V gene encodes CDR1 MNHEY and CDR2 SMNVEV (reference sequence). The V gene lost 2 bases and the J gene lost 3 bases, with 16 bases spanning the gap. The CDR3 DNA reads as TGTGCCAGCAGTTTAAGAGCCTCCGGGAACCCTAATGAAAAACTGTTTTTT. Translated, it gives CASSLRASGNPNEKLFF.

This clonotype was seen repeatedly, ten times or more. CDR3: CASGLREGRNSGNTIYF. For the CDR3, the DNA is TGTGCCAGCGGTCTCAGGGAGGGAAGGAACTCTGGAAACACCATATATTTT. The J gene is TRBJ1-3, the V gene TRBV13; weak D call: TRBD1 (5 bases). V lost 8 bases and J lost 0, with 20 bases in between. This CDR3 is 17 amino acids long. Germline V gene sequence: CDR1 PRHDT, CDR2 FYEKMQ (reference sequence).

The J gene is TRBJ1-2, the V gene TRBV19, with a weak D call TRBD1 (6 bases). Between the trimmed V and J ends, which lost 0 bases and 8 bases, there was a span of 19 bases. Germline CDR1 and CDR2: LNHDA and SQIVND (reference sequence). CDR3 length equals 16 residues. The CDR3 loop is CASSIDIRGARDGYTF. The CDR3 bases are TGTGCCAGTAGTATAGATATCAGGGGCGCGCGGGACGGCTACACCTTC. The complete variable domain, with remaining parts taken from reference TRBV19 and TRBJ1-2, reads DGGITQSPKYLFRKEGQNVTLSCEQNLNHDAMYWYRQDPGQGLRLIYYSQIVNDFQKGDIAEGYSVSREKKESFPLTVTSAQKNPTAFYLCASSIDIRGARDGYTFGSGTRLTVV.

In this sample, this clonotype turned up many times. The CDR3, as DNA: TGTGCCAGCAGCCACTCGCCGAGCTCCTACGAGCAGTACTTC. Its translation is CASSHSPSSYEQYF. The J gene is TRBJ2-7, the V gene TRBV7-2; no reliable D call. Between the trimmed V and J ends, which lost 5 bases and 0 bases, there was a span of 11 bases. This CDR3 is built from 14 residues. From germline, CDR1 is SGHTA and CDR2 FQGNSA.